This TCR beta chain appears in the sequencing data of a study of OX40 agonist ivuxolimab in advanced cancers. Study in general: Subjects had a mean age of around 60 years, with a range of roughly 23 to 80; around 80% were male.

Findings and limits, study-wide: With doses of 0.1 to 3.0 mg/kg, CD4+ and CD8+ blood T cells had undergone clonal expansion by week 6. Several nonresponders also turned out to have low normalized T-cell clonal expansion.

Patients were excluded for autoimmune disease history or systemic immunosuppression. The protocol was immunoSEQ multiplex PCR, while the TCRdb copy is restricted to in-frame clones and leaves out a portion. The sample has tens of thousands of clones, 75% to 90% seen once. About this clone: Its antigen is not identified.

Germline-derived CDR1 and CDR2 are DFQATT and SNEGSKA (reference sequence). The CDR3 consists of 11 residues. V gave up 6 bases and J gave up 6 bases; unmatched junction bases: 2. The sample was CD4+ or CD8+ T cells sorted from blood, taken in a trial of the OX40 agonist ivuxolimab. This TCR was recovered from an adult with an advanced solid tumor such as melanoma, head and neck, liver or kidney cancer. The chain links TRBV20-1 to TRBJ1-3; 7 positions match TRBD1. CDR3 loop: CSAGQANTIYF. CDR3 DNA: TGCAGTGCCGGACAGGCAAACACCATATATTTT.